This TCR beta chain emerged from a study of T cells and copy number aberrations in small-cell lung cancer. Trimming shortened V by 0 bases and J by 5 bases, and 12 bases separated the two germline ends. CDR1 is SGHRS and CDR2 is YFSETQ in the germline V gene. The CDR3 extends over 15 amino acids. All donors had upfront surgery, without preoperative chemotherapy or radiotherapy, and never received immunotherapy. Each donor had smoking or heavy second-hand smoke exposure. The table came from immunoSEQ multiplex PCR; TCRdb's copy has only in-frame clones and leaves some out. The sample lists roughly 9,800 clones; approximately 79% were seen once.

The sequence derives from a man in his 60s with small cell lung cancer. The sample taken for sequencing was normal tissue next to the tumor. The chain has TRBV5-1 and TRBJ2-1; D remains ambiguous. CDR3 sequence (DNA): TGCGCCAGCAGCTTGGCCTCCAACATCAACAATGAGCAGTTCTTC. Translating gives CASSLASNINNEQFF.